One sample yielded the 22 T cell receptor beta chains listed below, sequenced in a study of blood T cell repertoires in COVID-19. Profiling relied on immunoSEQ multiplex PCR, and the TCRdb table lists in-frame clones only, not all of them. This sample has approximately 200,000 clones, with about 87% found just once. The sequenced sample consisted of peripheral blood. Source of these receptors: a man aged 55 to 70 who had recovered from COVID-19.

The chain recombines TRBV28 with TRBJ2-1; D possibly corresponds to TRBD2 (5 bases). CDR1 is MDHEN and CDR2 is SYDVKM in the germline V gene. Trimming stripped 6 bases from V and 5 bases from J, with 14 bases between. This CDR3 spans 14 amino acids. CDR3 amino acids: CASRFGRANNEQFF. CDR3 DNA sequence: TGTGCCAGCAGGTTCGGGCGGGCGAACAATGAGCAGTTCTTC.

This chain joins TRBV19 and TRBJ2-2; 9 nucleotides align to TRBD1. The CDR3 is made up of 16 amino acids. Germline CDR1 LNHDA, CDR2 SQIVND (reference sequence). The junction had 16 bases not matched to a gene; V was cut back by 11 bases and J by 6 bases. The CDR3 nucleotides are TGTGCCTTAGGGCGAGGAACAGGGGGCTTCCCCGGGGAGCTGTTTTTT. The encoded protein is CALGRGTGGFPGELFF.

This chain links TRBV9 with TRBJ2-1; 7 bases fit TRBD2. Germline V gene sequence: CDR1 SGDLS, CDR2 YYNGEE. This CDR3 has 14 amino acids. Trimming took 4 bases from V and 5 from J; bases not matched to a gene: 6. The CDR3 is CASSPLGTNNEQFF. The CDR3 DNA is TGTGCCAGCAGCCCCCTAGGGACTAACAATGAGCAGTTCTTC.

This clone showed up many times. The chain joins TRBV7-9 to TRBJ2-3, with 10 positions matching TRBD2. This CDR3 is 17 amino acids long. Germline CDR1 and CDR2: SEHNR and FQNEAQ (reference sequence). Germline trimming cut 5 bases from V and 0 bases from J; bases unmatched to any gene: 8. The CDR3 loop is CASSVASGGTSTDTQYF. The CDR3 bases are TGTGCCAGCAGCGTGGCTAGCGGGGGTACTAGCACAGATACGCAGTATTTT.

This clone has a single count. The rearrangement links TRBV28 to TRBJ1-5; D gene unclear. V lost 3 bases to trimming and J lost 11 bases, with 8 bases between them. There are 11 residues in the CDR3. Germline lookup yields CDR1 MDHEN and CDR2 SYDVKM. This chain's CDR3 is CASSLAGSQHF. CDR3 in DNA: TGTGCCAGCAGTTTGGCGGGATCCCAGCATTTT.

The chain links TRBV7-2 to TRBJ1-2; 9 positions agree with TRBD1. The CDR3 runs to 14 residues. The V segment lost 5 bases and the J segment 6 bases; nucleotides outside the gene matches: 7. Germline values: CDR1 SGHTA, CDR2 FQGNSA. This CDR3 reads CASSTGGTGHGYTF. The CDR3 nucleotides read TGTGCCAGCAGCACGGGGGGGACAGGGCATGGCTACACCTTC.

The chain carries TRBV10-1 and TRBJ2-1; the match to TRBD2 covers 8 bases. The CDR3 covers 14 residues. J lost 4 bases, V lost 4 bases, and 3 bases had no gene match. Germline CDR1 and CDR2: WNHNN and SYGVQD (reference sequence). This chain's CDR3 is CASSGLASYNEQFF. The DNA for the CDR3 is TGCGCCAGCAGTGGACTAGCGTCATACAATGAGCAGTTCTTC.

Notes on this clone: At one end the junction does not follow the germline gene, possibly because of a read error. This sequence joins TRBV29-1 and TRBJ2-3; D gene uncertain. Germline values: CDR1 SQVTM, CDR2 ANQGSEA. The CDR3 is made up of 12 amino acids. CDR3 in DNA: TGTTCAGTGGCTCTTAGCACAGATACGCAGTATTTT. This encodes CSVALSTDTQYF.

This clone was seen once. The chain uses TRBV5-1 and TRBJ1-1; TRBD1 is a possible D gene (5 bases). The germline gives CDR1 SGHRS, CDR2 YFSETQ. The CDR3 is 14 amino acids. With 4 bases removed from V and 0 bases from J, the gap between germline ends came to 10 bases. CDR3 region: CASSPEQVNTEAFF. CDR3 bases: TGCGCCAGCAGCCCGGAACAGGTGAACACTGAAGCTTTCTTT.

J is TRBJ1-3 and V is TRBV6-1; no reliable D call. This CDR3 is 19 amino acids long. Germline V lookup: CDR1 MNHNS, CDR2 SASEGT. V lost 1 base and J 0 bases, leaving 19 bases between the germline ends. CDR3 residues: CASSEVLTSLRSSGNTIYF. CDR3 DNA: TGTGCCAGCAGTGAAGTCCTAACTAGCCTACGGAGCTCTGGAAACACCATATATTTT.

V usage is TRBV27 and J usage is TRBJ2-1; D ambiguous. The length of the CDR3 is 16 residues. Trimming took off 6 bases at V and 1 base at J, with 16 bases between the two ends. Per the germline V gene, CDR1 is MNHEY and CDR2 is SMNVEV (reference sequence). The CDR3 DNA reads as TGTGCCAGCAGACGCCACCTAGACCCATCCTACAATGAGCAGTTCTTC. Translated: CASRRHLDPSYNEQFF.

The CDR3: CASSFPRNEQFF. For the CDR3, the DNA is TGTGCCAGCAGCTTCCCCCGGAATGAGCAGTTCTTC. This chain uses TRBV7-6 with TRBJ2-1; D uncertain. The CDR3 covers 12 residues. The V end lost 3 bases, the J end lost 7 bases, and 7 bases lay between the germline ends. Germline CDR1 is SGHVS and CDR2 is FNYEAQ. Using reference TRBV7-6 and TRBJ2-1 for the parts outside the CDR3, the full variable domain is GAGVSQSPRYKVTKRGQDVALRCDPISGHVSLYWYRQALGQGPEFLTYFNYEAQQDKSGLPNDRFSAERPEGSISTLTIQRTEQRDSAMYRCASSFPRNEQFFGPGTRLTVL.

The chain uses TRBV7-9 and TRBJ1-6; maybe TRBD1 (5 bases). The CDR3 has 13 residues. Germline lookup yields CDR1 SEHNR and CDR2 FQNEAQ (reference sequence). Trimming pared 8 bases from V and 13 bases from J, leaving 18 bases between. The CDR3 here is CASVPGTSLPLHF. The CDR3 DNA is TGTGCCAGCGTCCCCGGGACTTCCCTGCCCCTCCACTTT.

This clone was seen once. V gene TRBV7-9 combines with J gene TRBJ2-7; 9 bases line up with TRBD1. CDR3 length equals 15 residues. Trimming took 7 bases from V and 4 from J; bases not matched to a gene: 11. The germline V gene has CDR1 SEHNR and CDR2 FQNEAQ (reference sequence). Here the CDR3 reads CASTPRGDREYEQYF. The CDR3 DNA follows: TGTGCCAGCACCCCGAGGGGGGACAGGGAGTACGAGCAGTACTTC.

The chain is built from TRBV5-1 and TRBJ2-1; perhaps TRBD2 as D (5 bases). CDR1 is SGHRS, CDR2 YFSETQ, per germline. This CDR3 is built from 15 residues. V was cut by 0 bases and J by 2 bases, with 9 bases left in between. CDR3 region: CASSLVPGTYNEQFF. CDR3 in DNA: TGCGCCAGCAGCTTGGTGCCCGGGACCTACAATGAGCAGTTCTTC.

The V and J genes are TRBV7-3 and TRBJ2-2; the match to TRBD2 covers 12 bases. Germline CDR1 reads SGHTA; CDR2 reads FQGTGA. This CDR3 region has 16 residues. After removal of 5 bases from V and 2 bases from J, the junction contained 3 bases not matched to a gene. The CDR3 loop is CASSNGLAGNTGELFF. For the CDR3, the DNA is TGTGCCAGCAGCAATGGACTAGCGGGAAACACCGGGGAGCTGTTTTTT.

The chain uses TRBV9 and TRBJ1-1, with a weak D call TRBD1 (5 bases). Germline CDR1 and CDR2: SGDLS and YYNGEE. This CDR3 is built from 14 residues. Trimming pared 0 bases from V and 2 bases from J, leaving 8 bases between. DNA for the CDR3: TGTGCCAGCAGCGTAGAGGACACCAACACTGAAGCTTTCTTT. Protein sequence: CASSVEDTNTEAFF.

The chain carries TRBV28 and TRBJ1-1; no reliable D call. Germline CDR1 is MDHEN and CDR2 is SYDVKM. With 5 bases removed from V and 4 bases from J, the gap between germline ends came to 14 bases. This CDR3 contains 14 residues. For the CDR3, the DNA is TGTGCCAGCAGTCCCTCGAGGGCGGGCACTGAAGCTTTCTTT. This translates into CASSPSRAGTEAFF.

This rearrangement joins TRBV7-8 to TRBJ2-7; no reliable D call. Germline lookup yields CDR1 SGHVS and CDR2 FQNEAQ. Trimming shortened V by 4 bases and J by 0 bases, and 4 bases separated the two germline ends. The CDR3 covers 12 residues. The CDR3 reads CASSSSSYEQYF. Here the CDR3 DNA reads TGTGCCAGCAGCTCTAGCTCCTACGAGCAGTACTTC.

V and J are TRBV7-9 and TRBJ2-7; 7 positions agree with TRBD1. Trimming at V came to 4 bases and at J to 5 bases, leaving 8 bases not matched to a gene. The CDR3 has 14 amino acids. CDR1 is SEHNR and CDR2 is FQNEAQ in the germline V gene (reference sequence). As DNA, the CDR3 is TGTGCCAGCAGCTCCGGATTCAGGGGGAACGAGCAGTACTTC. The encoded protein is CASSSGFRGNEQYF.

V and J are TRBV25-1 and TRBJ2-1, with D maybe TRBD2 (6 bases). V shed 1 base and J shed 6 bases, with 13 bases lying between them. Germline V lookup: CDR1 MGHDK, CDR2 SYGVNS. The CDR3 totals 15 residues. The CDR3 is CASSEFIRGGNEQFF. CDR3 sequence (DNA): TGTGCCAGCAGTGAATTTATTCGGGGAGGCAATGAGCAGTTCTTC.

V is TRBV5-6 and J is TRBJ2-1; 10 bases are a match to TRBD2. Germline CDR1 and CDR2: SGHDT and YYEEEE. The CDR3 is 16 amino acids. The V segment lost 0 bases and the J segment 2 bases; nucleotides outside the gene matches: 2. Written as DNA, the CDR3 is TGTGCCAGCAGCTTGGTTACTAGCGGGACCTACAATGAGCAGTTCTTC. Encoded protein: CASSLVTSGTYNEQFF.